These 15 T cell receptor beta chains were all obtained from the same sample, sequenced in a study of T cells after yellow fever vaccination. TCRdb fed the 5' RACE reads into MiXCR, producing one record per CDR3 protein. The table shows a few hundred thousand distinct CDR3 sequences, with roughly 4.3% occurring only once. The material sequenced was PBMCs, taken 5 days after the yellow fever booster vaccination. Source of these receptors: a young man who received the YFV17D yellow fever vaccine.

This clonotype was recorded at least ten times. The chain recombines TRBV4-1 with TRBJ2-1; 9 positions agree with TRBD2. The CDR3 sequence is 14 residues long. Unmatched junction bases numbered 4, after V lost 7 bases and J lost 3 bases. Germline loops: CDR1 MGHRA, CDR2 YSYEKL. CDR3 residues: CASKGLADYNEQFF. CDR3 in DNA: TGCGCCAGCAAGGGACTAGCTGACTACAATGAGCAGTTCTTC.

In this sample, this clonotype turned up a few times. The V call is TRBV7-2, the J call TRBJ1-6; D unresolved. This CDR3 is built from 17 residues. Germline loops: CDR1 SGHTA, CDR2 FQGNSA. The V end was cut by 0 bases, the J end by 6 bases, with 15 bases between. The CDR3 nucleotides read TGTGCCAGCAGCTTAGCCCGGGCCGCCCCGTCTAATTCACCCCTCCACTTT. The encoded protein is CASSLARAAPSNSPLHF.

This clonotype was detected ten times or more. V is TRBV5-1 and J is TRBJ2-3, with D hard to call. The V and J ends lost 4 bases and 3 bases respectively, with 9 bases between them. The CDR3 contains 13 residues. Germline V gene data show CDR1 as SGHRS and CDR2 as YFSETQ. Written as DNA, the CDR3 is TGCGCCAGCAGCCCCCAAGGTACAGATACGCAGTATTTT. Encoded protein: CASSPQGTDTQYF.

This clonotype was seen many times. The V call is TRBV24-1, the J call TRBJ2-1; D remains unclear. Germline-derived CDR1 and CDR2 are KGHDR and SFDVKD. The CDR3 is 13 residues long. V was pared by 9 bases and J by 4 bases, with 12 bases between. This CDR3 is CATSMAVYNEQFF. The CDR3 DNA reads as TGTGCCACCTCCATGGCAGTTTACAATGAGCAGTTCTTC.

This clonotype was recorded many times. This chain links TRBV5-1 with TRBJ2-7, with D tentatively TRBD1 or TRBD2 (7 bases each). Germline CDR1 is SGHRS and CDR2 is YFSETQ. The V and J ends lost 1 base and 4 bases respectively, with 21 bases between them. The CDR3 spans 17 residues. Here the CDR3 reads CASSLYGGTEFLYEQYF. DNA of the CDR3: TGCGCCAGCAGCTTGTACGGGGGGACAGAGTTCCTTTACGAGCAGTACTTC. Supplemented by reference TRBV5-1 and TRBJ2-7, the full variable domain reads KAGVTQTPRYLIKTRGQQVTLSCSPISGHRSVSWYQQTPGQGLQFLFEYFSETQRNKGNFPGRFSGRQFSNSRSEMNVSTLELGDSALYLCASSLYGGTEFLYEQYFGPGTRLTVT.

This clonotype was observed a handful of times. The chain couples TRBV10-3 to TRBJ1-1; D is possibly TRBD1 (5 bases). The CDR3 is 14 residues long. V lost 6 bases to trimming and J lost 6 bases, with 17 bases between them. Germline CDR1 and CDR2: ENHRY and SYGVKD. The CDR3 sequence: CAISPVGGDSEAFF. The CDR3 nucleotides read TGTGCCATCAGCCCAGTCGGGGGGGACTCTGAAGCTTTCTTT.

This clonotype turned up a few times. The chain employs TRBV27 and TRBJ1-6; 12 nucleotides align to TRBD1. In germline, CDR1 is MNHEY, CDR2 SMNVEV (reference sequence). Trimming at V came to 5 bases and at J to 9 bases, leaving 11 bases not matched to a gene. The CDR3 is made up of 17 amino acids. The DNA for the CDR3 is TGTGCCAGCAGTAAGTCCGGGACAGGGGGCGTCGGTTCACCCCTCCACTTT. Its protein product is CASSKSGTGGVGSPLHF.

V and J are TRBV5-4 and TRBJ2-2; 9 bases agree with TRBD2. CDR1 is SGHNT and CDR2 is YYREEE in the germline V gene (reference sequence). The V segment lost 4 bases and the J segment 1 base; nucleotides outside the gene matches: 5. The CDR3 covers 16 residues. The CDR3 coding sequence is TGTGCCAGCAGCCCTCAACTAGCGGGGAACACCGGGGAGCTGTTTTTT. This codes for CASSPQLAGNTGELFF. Supplemented by reference TRBV5-4 and TRBJ2-2, the full variable domain reads ETGVTQSPTHLIKTRGQQVTLRCSSQSGHNTVSWYQQALGQGPQFIFQYYREEENGRGNFPPRFSGLQFPNYSSELNVNALELDDSALYLCASSPQLAGNTGELFFGEGSRLTVL.

This clonotype was observed a few times. The V call is TRBV4-1, the J call TRBJ1-3, with D perhaps TRBD1 (5 bases). V was trimmed by 2 bases and J by 0 bases, leaving 11 bases between them. This CDR3 contains 16 residues. Germline CDR1 MGHRA, CDR2 YSYEKL. In DNA form, the CDR3 reads TGCGCCAGCAGCCAACCGGGACTGACCTCTGGAAACACCATATATTTT. It yields the protein CASSQPGLTSGNTIYF.

This clonotype was seen only a few times. The V and J genes are TRBV20-1 and TRBJ2-3, with TRBD2 identical over 8 bases. With 3 bases clipped from V and 1 base from J, the junction kept 9 bases outside the gene matches. CDR1 is DFQATT, CDR2 SNEGSKA, per germline (reference sequence). CDR3 length: 16 amino acids. The CDR3 sequence is CSARVLAGSGTDTQYF. The CDR3 DNA sequence: TGCAGTGCTAGGGTTCTAGCGGGCTCTGGCACAGATACGCAGTATTTT.

There are a few counts of this clonotype. The chain employs TRBV5-1 and TRBJ2-1; TRBD2 agrees at 11 bases. This CDR3 is built from 14 residues. Germline loops: CDR1 SGHRS, CDR2 YFSETQ. J lost 6 bases, V lost 4 bases, and 3 bases had no gene match. In nucleotides, the CDR3 is TGCGCCAGCAGCCTGACTAGCGGGGTCAATGAGCAGTTCTTC. Amino acid sequence: CASSLTSGVNEQFF.

This clonotype was detected a few times. The rearrangement links TRBV6-5 to TRBJ1-3, with unresolved D. The CDR3 contains 13 residues. V lost 6 bases, J lost 0 bases, and 6 bases lay in between. Looked up from germline, CDR1 is MNHEY and CDR2 is SVGAGI. This chain's CDR3 is CASRASSGNTIYF. CDR3 sequence (DNA): TGTGCCAGCAGAGCTAGCTCTGGAAACACCATATATTTT.

The rearrangement links TRBV6-5 to TRBJ1-2; a weak D match, TRBD1 (5 bases). Trimming left V 6 bases short and J 5 bases short, with 22 bases between. This CDR3 comprises 16 residues. CDR1 MNHEY and CDR2 SVGAGI come from the germline V gene. The chain's CDR3 is CASRTRWSRGPYGYTF. The CDR3 bases are TGTGCCAGCAGAACCAGGTGGTCTAGGGGCCCGTATGGCTACACCTTC.

The chain has TRBV6-5 and TRBJ2-1; the D is unclear. There are 11 residues in the CDR3. V lost 9 bases and J 6 bases, leaving 9 bases between the germline ends. Germline V lookup: CDR1 MNHEY, CDR2 SVGAGI. CDR3 in DNA: TGTGCCAGGATTCTCTGCAATGAGCAGTTCTTC. Residues: CARILCNEQFF.

The genes are TRBV7-2 and TRBJ1-4; TRBD1 agrees at 7 bases. Losses at the gene ends were 1 base for V and 5 bases for J; bases not matched to a gene: 7. Germline V gene sequence: CDR1 SGHTA, CDR2 FQGNSA. The CDR3 is 16 residues long. Written as DNA, the CDR3 is TGTGCCAGCAGCTTAGGGACAACAGGGGTGAATGAAAAACTGTTTTTT. Its translation is CASSLGTTGVNEKLFF.